These 28 T cell receptor beta chains came from one sample sequenced in a study of blood T cells in healthy people across ages. Alongside a J-beta primer mix, a sample-barcoded 5' primer served in a second PCR lasting about 7 to 12 cycles. Each CDR3 protein gets one entry after TCRdb re-called the 5' RACE reads with MiXCR. The profile shows some 880,000 distinct CDR3 sequences, under 40% of them singletons. The sample consisted of blood. The receptors originated from a man aged 18 to 35 in good health.

The chain employs TRBV10-3 and TRBJ2-2; D not resolved. The CDR3 length is 13 residues. Germline V gene sequence: CDR1 ENHRY, CDR2 SYGVKD. V lost 7 bases and J lost 4, with 10 bases in between. In DNA form, the CDR3 reads TGTGCCATCACCGTGACTGTCACCGGGGAGCTGTTTTTT. This gives the protein CAITVTVTGELFF.

The chain recombines TRBV9 with TRBJ1-5, with D possibly TRBD1 on 5 matching bases. CDR3 length equals 15 residues. Trimming removed 3 bases from V and 2 bases from J, with 12 bases in between. CDR1 and CDR2 (germline): SGDLS, YYNGEE. CDR3 in DNA: TGTGCCAGCAGCGCCGATCCGGGGGGCAATCAGCCCCAGCATTTT. Its protein product is CASSADPGGNQPQHF.

This rearrangement joins TRBV12-3 or TRBV12-4 to TRBJ2-1; perhaps TRBD1 as D (5 bases). The CDR3 extends over 14 amino acids. V gave up 3 bases and J gave up 4 bases, with 10 bases separating them. CDR3 nucleotide sequence: TGTGCCAGCAGTTTGCCACGACAGTACAATGAGCAGTTCTTC. Its protein is CASSLPRQYNEQFF.

V usage is TRBV9 and J usage is TRBJ2-5; D possibly corresponds to TRBD1 (7 bases). This CDR3 is built from 14 residues. Deletions cut 3 bases from V and 5 bases from J, with 14 bases between. CDR1 is SGDLS and CDR2 is YYNGEE in the germline V gene. In DNA, the CDR3 is TGTGCCAGCAGCGCAGGGGGGAATATGGAGACCCAGTACTTC. Amino acid sequence: CASSAGGNMETQYF.

This clonotype was detected only a few times. The chain is built from TRBV29-1 and TRBJ1-1, with D perhaps matching TRBD1 (6 bases). CDR3 size: 12 residues. V shed 6 bases and J shed 2 bases, with 10 bases lying between them. Germline lookup yields CDR1 SQVTM and CDR2 ANQGSEA. The CDR3 sequence is CSVWTANTEAFF. The CDR3 coding sequence is TGCAGCGTCTGGACAGCCAACACTGAAGCTTTCTTT.

In its sample, this clonotype was seen once. The gene calls are TRBV3-1 and TRBJ1-5, with D possibly TRBD1 on 6 matching bases. CDR3 length: 13 amino acids. From germline, CDR1 is LGHDT and CDR2 YNNKEL (reference sequence). Trimming removed 3 bases from V and 6 bases from J, with 9 bases in between. The CDR3 protein is CASSHRGTQPQHF. In DNA form, the CDR3 reads TGTGCCAGCAGCCACAGGGGTACTCAGCCCCAGCATTTT.

This clonotype was counted a few times. The chain uses TRBV7-2 and TRBJ2-1, with 8 bases aligning to TRBD2. CDR3 length equals 14 residues. The V gene's germline CDR1 is SGHTA and CDR2 FQGNSA. J gave up 7 bases and V 2 bases, and 4 bases lay outside the gene matches. Here the CDR3 reads CASSLTSSGNEQFF. The DNA of the CDR3 is TGTGCCAGCAGCTTAACCTCTAGCGGGAATGAGCAGTTCTTC.

CDR3 sequence reads: CSTPRLAGGVNEQFF. The CDR3 nucleotides read TGCAGTACCCCTCGACTAGCGGGGGGAGTGAATGAGCAGTTCTTC. The V call is TRBV20-1, the J call TRBJ2-1; 13 bases fit TRBD2. CDR3 length: 15 amino acids. V lost 8 bases, J lost 7 bases, and 11 bases stayed unmatched. The germline gives CDR1 DFQATT, CDR2 SNEGSKA (reference sequence).

The CDR3 sequence: CATSRDPIGGQPQHF. CDR3 coding DNA: TGTGCCACCAGCAGAGATCCGATCGGGGGGCAGCCCCAGCATTTT. The chain carries TRBV15 and TRBJ1-5; D might be TRBD1 (5 bases). Germline CDR1 LNHNV, CDR2 YYDKDF (reference sequence). The CDR3 contains 15 residues. Trimming stripped 0 bases from V and 7 bases from J, with 13 bases between.

This clonotype showed up just a few times. V and J are TRBV14 and TRBJ1-4; D possibly corresponds to TRBD1 (5 bases). The germline gives CDR1 SGHDN, CDR2 FVKESK. V shed 5 bases and J shed 4 bases, with 8 bases lying between them. This CDR3 comprises 13 residues. CDR3 in amino acids: CASSGGNNEKLFF. CDR3 DNA: TGTGCCAGCAGCGGGGGGAATAATGAAAAACTGTTTTTT.

The chain uses TRBV5-5 and TRBJ2-2; either TRBD1 or TRBD2 may fit D (5 bases each). V was clipped by 4 bases and J by 5 bases, with 15 bases between them. The CDR3 extends over 15 amino acids. The germline V gene encodes CDR1 SGHKS and CDR2 YYEKEE (reference sequence). CDR3 region: CASSRRWDLTGELFF. The CDR3 DNA reads TGTGCCAGCAGCCGTCGATGGGACCTAACCGGGGAGCTGTTTTTT.

V usage is TRBV10-3 and J usage is TRBJ2-1; TRBD1 matches at 9 bases. V lost 8 bases and J lost 7; bases outside the gene matches: 3. The CDR3 is 12 amino acids. Germline V CDR1 and CDR2: ENHRY, SYGVKD. The CDR3 nucleotides are TGTGCCATCGGGACAGGGTTTAATGAGCAGTTCTTC. Encoded protein: CAIGTGFNEQFF.

This chain links TRBV20-1 with TRBJ1-1, with unresolved D. The CDR3 is 12 amino acids. CDR1 is DFQATT, CDR2 SNEGSKA, per germline (reference sequence). V dropped 2 bases and J dropped 4 bases, with 8 bases sitting between them. The CDR3 loop is CSARLGSTEAFF. The CDR3 DNA is TGCAGTGCTAGACTCGGGTCCACTGAAGCTTTCTTT.

The chain joins TRBV3-1 to TRBJ2-1; 10 nucleotides agree with TRBD2. This CDR3 spans 16 amino acids. The germline V gene encodes CDR1 LGHDT and CDR2 YNNKEL (reference sequence). After removal of 6 bases from V and 8 bases from J, the junction contained 13 bases not matched to a gene. CDR3 DNA sequence: TGTGCCAGCAGTCCCTTTGGAGCGGGGGGGCGTGATGAGCAGTTCTTC. Residues: CASSPFGAGGRDEQFF.

The chain uses TRBV7-2 and TRBJ1-2, with TRBD1 identical over 7 bases. Germline V gene lookup returns CDR1 SGHTA and CDR2 FQGNSA. The CDR3 runs to 13 residues. Trimming removed 6 bases from V and 6 bases from J; junction bases left unmatched: 7. Here the CDR3 DNA reads TGTGCCAGCAGGCCGGGACAGATCGATGGCTACACCTTC. Its translation: CASRPGQIDGYTF.

The rearrangement links TRBV10-3 to TRBJ2-2, with D unresolved. Germline CDR1 is ENHRY and CDR2 is SYGVKD. This CDR3 is 16 amino acids long. Trimming took off 2 bases at V and 0 bases at J, with 10 bases between the two ends. CDR3 amino acids: CAISEHVLANTGELFF. The CDR3 bases are TGTGCCATCAGTGAGCACGTTTTGGCGAACACCGGGGAGCTGTTTTTT.

This clonotype was seen a handful of times. The V call is TRBV12-3 or TRBV12-4, the J call TRBJ2-1; TRBD1 is a possible D gene (6 bases). The CDR3 has 14 residues. With 6 bases removed from V and 6 bases from J, the gap between germline ends came to 15 bases. The CDR3 DNA follows: TGTGCCAGCAGCATGGACAGCTCCCTCAATGAGCAGTTCTTC. This encodes CASSMDSSLNEQFF.

This clonotype was seen a handful of times. CDR3 nucleotide sequence: TGTGCCAGCTCACCACATTGGGCCAGCCGGGAAAAACTGTTTTTT. Its protein product is CASSPHWASREKLFF. The V gene is TRBV18, the J gene TRBJ1-4, with D uncertain. The CDR3 extends over 15 amino acids. CDR1 and CDR2 (germline): KGHSH, LQKENI. V was cut by 1 base and J by 8 bases, with 14 bases left in between.

The rearrangement joins TRBV7-7 to TRBJ2-7, with no clear D. Germline lookup yields CDR1 SSHAT and CDR2 FNYEAQ (reference sequence). The CDR3 is 15 amino acids. CDR3 bases: TGTGCTAGTACACTCAGGAGACCAGCGCTGTACGAGCAGTACTTC. Its translation is CASTLRRPALYEQYF. The entire variable domain, with the rest obtained from reference TRBV7-7 and TRBJ2-7, is as follows: GAGVSQSPRYKVTKRGQDVTLRCDPISSHATLYWYQQALGQGPEFLTYFNYEAQPDKSGLPSDRFSAERPEGSISTLTIQRTEQRDSAMYRCASTLRRPALYEQYFGPGTRLTVT.

The chain carries TRBV12-5 and TRBJ1-2; no clear D gene. Deletions cut 3 bases from V and 5 bases from J, with 10 bases between. CDR3 length: 13 amino acids. Germline V gives CDR1 LGHNT, CDR2 FRNRAP. The CDR3 DNA follows: TGTGCTAGTGGTTTTCCCCCCGGGTATGGCTACACCTTC. It codes for CASGFPPGYGYTF.

The chain is built from TRBV4-3 and TRBJ1-4; D not certain. The CDR3 totals 15 residues. From germline, CDR1 is LGHNA and CDR2 YSLEER. Trimming took 1 base from V and 8 from J, leaving 14 bases between them. In DNA, the CDR3 is TGCGCCAGCAGCCAAGTTGCCGGGGTGGGAGAAAAACTGTTTTTT. Translation: CASSQVAGVGEKLFF.

The chain combines TRBV18 with TRBJ2-6; TRBD1 might be the D (5 bases). Germline CDR1 and CDR2: KGHSH and LQKENI. This CDR3 is built from 16 residues. V lost 3 bases and J 0 bases, leaving 9 bases between the germline ends. DNA of the CDR3: TGTGCCAGCTCACCCGGCAGGGCCTCTGGGGCCAACGTCCTGACTTTC. Protein: CASSPGRASGANVLTF.

This clonotype showed up many times. The chain couples TRBV5-5 to TRBJ1-2; 7 nucleotides align to TRBD1. With 4 bases clipped from V and 1 base from J, the junction kept 4 bases outside the gene matches. CDR1 and CDR2 (germline): SGHKS, YYEKEE (reference sequence). The CDR3 loop spans 14 amino acids. The CDR3 loop is CASSRDSYNYGYTF. CDR3 in DNA: TGTGCCAGCAGCCGGGACAGCTATAACTATGGCTACACCTTC.

This clonotype has a handful of counts. This chain uses TRBV29-1 with TRBJ2-7; D is unresolved. This CDR3 has 12 amino acids. CDR1 and CDR2 from the germline V gene are SQVTM and ANQGSEA. V lost 1 base to trimming and J lost 10 bases, with 14 bases between them. The CDR3 DNA reads TGCAGCGTTGAAGGTCCGGGCACCCCCCAGTACTTC. Translated: CSVEGPGTPQYF.

A remark on this clonotype: A clone one base away is much larger, so this may be a read error. The chain combines TRBV5-1 with TRBJ2-3; D gene uncertain. The CDR3 spans 14 residues. CDR1 is SGHRS, CDR2 YFSETQ, per germline. V lost 4 bases to trimming and J lost 5 bases, with 14 bases between them. This chain's CDR3 is CASSATASGDTQYF. Here the CDR3 DNA reads TGCGCCAGCAGCGCGACGGCCTCCGGAGATACGCAGTATTTT. The full variable domain, in which reference TRBV5-1 and TRBJ2-3 provide the parts outside the CDR3, is KAGVTQTPRYLIKTRGQQVTLSCSPISGHRSVSWYQQTPGQGLQFLFEYFSETQRNKGNFPGRFSGRQFSNSRSEMNVSTLELGDSALYLCASSATASGDTQYFGPGTRLTVL.

This clonotype was seen at least ten times. CDR3 DNA: TGCGCCAGCAGCCAAGAGGCGTGGACTGAAGCTTTCTTT. Translation gives CASSQEAWTEAFF. The genes are TRBV4-3 and TRBJ1-1; D gene ambiguous. Germline CDR1 is LGHNA and CDR2 is YSLEER. V lost 0 bases and J lost 5, with 7 bases in between. This CDR3 contains 13 residues.

The chain recombines TRBV2 with TRBJ2-3, with D perhaps TRBD1 (6 bases). Germline CDR1 is SNHLY and CDR2 is FYNNEI. There are 15 residues in the CDR3. Trimming left V 6 bases short and J 3 bases short, with 16 bases between. The CDR3 coding sequence is TGTGCCAGCAGCCCACCAGGGGATCGTACAGATACGCAGTATTTT. Amino acids: CASSPPGDRTDTQYF.

This chain connects TRBV12-3 or TRBV12-4 to TRBJ2-5; D may correspond to TRBD1 or TRBD2 (6 bases each). Trimming removed 8 bases at V and 5 bases at J, with 12 bases between. This CDR3 region has 12 residues. The chain's CDR3 is CASQGGPETQYF. In DNA form, the CDR3 reads TGTGCCAGCCAAGGGGGGCCGGAGACCCAGTACTTC.